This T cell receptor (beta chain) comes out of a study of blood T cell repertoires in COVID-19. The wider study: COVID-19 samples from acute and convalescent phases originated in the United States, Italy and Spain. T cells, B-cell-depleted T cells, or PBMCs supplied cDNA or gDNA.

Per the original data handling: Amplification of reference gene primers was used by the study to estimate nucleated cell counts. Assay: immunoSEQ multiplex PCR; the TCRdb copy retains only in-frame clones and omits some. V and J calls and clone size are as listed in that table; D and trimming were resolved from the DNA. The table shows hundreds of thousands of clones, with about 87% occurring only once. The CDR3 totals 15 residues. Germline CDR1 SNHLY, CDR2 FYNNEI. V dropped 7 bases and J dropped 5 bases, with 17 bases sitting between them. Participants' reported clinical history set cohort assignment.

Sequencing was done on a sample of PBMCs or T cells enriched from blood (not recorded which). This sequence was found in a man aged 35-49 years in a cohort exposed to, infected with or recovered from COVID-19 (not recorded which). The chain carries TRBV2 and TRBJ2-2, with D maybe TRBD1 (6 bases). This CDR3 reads CASNLLQGGTGELFF. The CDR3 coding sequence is TGTGCCAGCAACCTGCTACAGGGCGGTACCGGGGAGCTGTTTTTT.